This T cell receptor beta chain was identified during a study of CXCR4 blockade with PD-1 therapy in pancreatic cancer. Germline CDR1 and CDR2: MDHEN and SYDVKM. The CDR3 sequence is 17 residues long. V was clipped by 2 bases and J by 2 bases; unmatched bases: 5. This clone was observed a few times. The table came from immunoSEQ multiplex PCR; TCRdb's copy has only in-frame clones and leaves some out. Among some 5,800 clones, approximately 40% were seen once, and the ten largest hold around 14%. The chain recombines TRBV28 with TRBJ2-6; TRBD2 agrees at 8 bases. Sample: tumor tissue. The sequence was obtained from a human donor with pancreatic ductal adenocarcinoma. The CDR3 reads CASSLGTRGAGANVLTF. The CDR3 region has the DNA TGTGCCAGCAGTTTAGGGACTAGAGGCGCTGGGGCCAACGTCCTGACTTTC.